This entry is about one T cell receptor (beta chain). The data derive from a study of blood T cell repertoires in COVID-19. Germline assignment: CDR1 SNHLY and CDR2 FYNNEI. CDR3 length equals 15 residues. V was clipped by 5 bases and J by 6 bases, with 14 bases between them. Generated by immunoSEQ multiplex PCR, the TCRdb table keeps only in-frame clones and is missing some. The sample carries under 300,000 clones, roughly 90% recorded once. This chain uses TRBV2 with TRBJ1-6, with D possibly being TRBD1 (5 bases). This clonotype was sampled from a woman aged 50 to 60 who had recovered from COVID-19. Sequences were obtained from PBMCs or T cells enriched from blood (not recorded which). CDR3 loop: CASSSGTQVNSPLHF. CDR3 bases: TGTGCCAGCAGTAGCGGGACGCAGGTTAATTCACCCCTCCACTTT. The full variable domain, with the rest looked up from reference TRBV2 and TRBJ1-6, is EPEVTQTPSHQVTQMGQEVILRCVPISNHLYFYWYRQILGQKVEFLVSFYNNEISEKSEIFDDQFSVERPDGSNFTLKIRSTKLEDSAMYFCASSSGTQVNSPLHFGNGTRLTVT.